The 7 T cell receptor beta chains given below trace back to one sample, sequenced in a study of cytomegalovirus exposure and HLA in healthy donors. The PCR used 60 Vbeta and 13 Jbeta primers. TCRdb keeps only in-frame clones here, not all; method: immunoSEQ multiplex PCR. The table includes 130,000 or so clones, more than 60% detected once. Sequencing used PBMCs. Receptors were obtained from a woman between 35 and 50 years old in good health and CMV-seropositive.

This sequence joins TRBV21-1 and TRBJ1-2; TRBD1 reflects the table's D call only, with no check against the DNA. TRBV21-1 is termed a pseudogene. The CDR3 length is 13 residues. The CDR3 bases are TGTGCCAGCAGCAGGGACAGAGGCTATGGCTACACCTTC. It specifies CASSRDRGYGYTF.

The sample holds many counts of this clone. The gene calls are TRBV7-6 and TRBJ2-2, with 9 bases identical to TRBD2. This CDR3 contains 19 residues. Losses at the gene ends were 5 bases for V and 6 bases for J; bases not matched to a gene: 19. The germline V gene encodes CDR1 SGHVS and CDR2 FNYEAQ. DNA of the CDR3: TGTGCCAGCAGCCCACAGGCTAGCGGGGCTCTCGCCCTCCCCGGGGAGCTGTTTTTT. It translates to CASSPQASGALALPGELFF.

The genes are TRBV19 and TRBJ1-2; 8 nucleotides match TRBD1. Losses at the gene ends were 7 bases for V and 2 bases for J; bases not matched to a gene: 6. This CDR3 is 14 amino acids long. Germline loops: CDR1 LNHDA, CDR2 SQIVND (reference sequence). The CDR3, as DNA: TGTGCCAGTAAGGGGGGACAGGCCAACTATGGCTACACCTTC. Translating it yields CASKGGQANYGYTF. Variable domain in full (rest from reference TRBV19 and TRBJ1-2): DGGITQSPKYLFRKEGQNVTLSCEQNLNHDAMYWYRQDPGQGLRLIYYSQIVNDFQKGDIAEGYSVSREKKESFPLTVTSAQKNPTAFYLCASKGGQANYGYTFGSGTRLTVV.

This chain joins TRBV25-1 and TRBJ1-1; maybe TRBD1 (5 bases). The CDR3 has 13 residues. V gave up 9 bases and J gave up 2 bases, with 13 bases separating them. Germline-derived CDR1 and CDR2 are MGHDK and SYGVNS. The CDR3: CASGFRDNTEAFF. CDR3 nucleotides: TGTGCCAGTGGCTTCAGGGATAACACTGAAGCTTTCTTT. Together with reference TRBV25-1 and TRBJ1-1, the CDR3 gives the full variable domain: EADIYQTPRYLVIGTGKKITLECSQTMGHDKMYWYQQDPGMELHLIHYSYGVNSTEKGDLSSESTVSRIRTEHFPLTLESARPSHTSQYLCASGFRDNTEAFFGQGTRLTVV.

The chain is built from TRBV5-8 and TRBJ1-4; 7 positions match TRBD1. Germline assignment: CDR1 SGHTS and CDR2 YDEGEE. Trimming removed 5 bases from V and 0 bases from J; junction bases left unmatched: 7. The CDR3 has 16 residues. CDR3 in amino acids: CASSYGQASTNEKLFF. CDR3 coding DNA: TGTGCCAGCAGTTACGGACAGGCGTCAACTAATGAAAAACTGTTTTTT.

The genes are TRBV14 and TRBJ1-4, with 8 positions matching TRBD1. Germline CDR1 reads SGHDN; CDR2 reads FVKESK. The CDR3 has 14 amino acids. J lost 4 bases, V lost 4 bases, and 2 bases had no gene match. The CDR3 sequence is CASSPDRGNEKLFF. The CDR3 coding sequence is TGTGCCAGCAGCCCCGACAGGGGTAATGAAAAACTGTTTTTT.

The chain uses TRBV27 and TRBJ1-4; 9 bases are a match to TRBD1. Unmatched junction bases numbered 18, after V lost 5 bases and J lost 8 bases. This CDR3 region has 18 residues. The germline V gene has CDR1 MNHEY and CDR2 SMNVEV (reference sequence). CDR3 sequence reads: CASSPLRTGGLGREKLFF. Written as DNA, the CDR3 is TGTGCCAGCAGTCCTCTCCGCACAGGGGGCTTAGGGCGCGAAAAACTGTTTTTT.